The next 19 T cell receptor beta chains were all read from a single sample in a study of blood T cells in healthy people across ages. Primers used in a second PCR of about 7 to 12 cycles were a sample-barcoded 5' primer and a J-beta primer mix. TCRdb reprocessed the 5' RACE reads via MiXCR and lists one record per CDR3 protein. The sample records about 1.6 million distinct CDR3 sequences, about 32% being singletons. Sample: blood. Source of these receptors: a woman in her 30s in good health.

As for this clonotype: Germline and junction disagree at one end, which may indicate a read error. CDR3 in DNA: TGTGCCGGCAGCTTGAACGGGGGGGCATCAGAGACCCAGTACTTC. Translated, it gives CAGSLNGGASETQYF. This chain uses TRBV11-3 with TRBJ2-5; 8 bases agree with TRBD2. The V gene's germline CDR1 is SGHNT and CDR2 YENEEA. This CDR3 is 15 amino acids long.

This clonotype turned up a few times. The V and J genes are TRBV6-6 and TRBJ2-7; D could derive from TRBD1 or TRBD2 (6 bases each). Trimming removed 4 bases from V and 3 bases from J, with 16 bases in between. The CDR3 sequence is 15 residues long. Germline CDR1 is MNHNY and CDR2 is SVGAGI (reference sequence). The CDR3 spells CASSWDEEGVYEQYF. The DNA for the CDR3 is TGTGCCAGCAGTTGGGACGAGGAGGGGGTCTACGAGCAGTACTTC.

The CDR3 DNA sequence: TGTGCCAGCAGCAGCCTACGGGGGAAAGATAGCAATCAGCCCCAGCATTTT. Amino acids: CASSSLRGKDSNQPQHF. The chain is built from TRBV5-6 and TRBJ1-5, with a weak D call TRBD1 (5 bases). V was clipped by 4 bases and J by 0 bases, with 17 bases between them. Germline values: CDR1 SGHDT, CDR2 YYEEEE. The CDR3 sequence is 17 residues long.

This clonotype was counted between two and nine times. This chain links TRBV7-8 with TRBJ2-3; possibly TRBD1 or TRBD2 for D (5 bases each). V lost 5 bases and J lost 9, with 12 bases in between. The CDR3 length is 12 residues. Germline loops: CDR1 SGHVS, CDR2 FQNEAQ. The CDR3 nucleotides are TGTGCCAGCAGCCCGACCCGGGGCACGCAGTATTTT. Its protein is CASSPTRGTQYF.

The rearrangement joins TRBV6-1 to TRBJ1-1, with TRBD1 matching over 7 bases. J lost 0 bases, V lost 3 bases, and 7 bases had no gene match. Germline-derived CDR1 and CDR2 are MNHNS and SASEGT. This CDR3 has 16 residues. Written as DNA, the CDR3 is TGTGCCAGCAGTGAGGCTATACAGGGGTTGAACACTGAAGCTTTCTTT. This translates into CASSEAIQGLNTEAFF.

The V call is TRBV20-1, the J call TRBJ2-2, with 12 bases fitting TRBD2. The CDR3 runs to 16 residues. CDR1 is DFQATT and CDR2 is SNEGSKA in the germline V gene (reference sequence). Trimming took 6 bases from V and 9 from J; bases not matched to a gene: 14. This CDR3 is CSAPTRASGGARELFF. Written as DNA, the CDR3 is TGCAGTGCACCGACCCGGGCTAGCGGGGGGGCCCGGGAGCTGTTTTTT.

The chain combines TRBV20-1 with TRBJ2-5; 12 nucleotides align to TRBD2. Germline-derived CDR1 and CDR2 are DFQATT and SNEGSKA (reference sequence). V dropped 1 base and J dropped 5; count of bases not matched to a gene: 8. The CDR3 has 16 amino acids. CDR3 nucleotides: TGCAGTGCTAGAGTACTAGCGGGGGGTGGATTGGAGACCCAGTACTTC. Translated: CSARVLAGGGLETQYF.

This clonotype was observed a few times. The V and J genes are TRBV29-1 and TRBJ1-2; 9 bases agree with TRBD1. The CDR3 spans 11 residues. Trimming removed 6 bases from V and 8 bases from J; junction bases left unmatched: 4. Germline assignment: CDR1 SQVTM and CDR2 ANQGSEA. The CDR3 DNA reads as TGCAGCGTCACAGGGGGCGCGGGCTACACCTTC. Residues: CSVTGGAGYTF.

In this sample, this clonotype turned up a few times. The rearrangement links TRBV6-2 or TRBV6-3 to TRBJ2-7; D possibly uses TRBD1 or TRBD2 (5 bases each). CDR1 is MNHEY and CDR2 is SVGEGT in the germline V gene. The CDR3 runs 16 residues. V dropped 4 bases and J dropped 0 bases, with 16 bases sitting between them. CDR3 residues: CASSLWVWGSSYEQYF. DNA for the CDR3: TGTGCCAGCAGTTTATGGGTTTGGGGGAGCTCCTACGAGCAGTACTTC.

A few counts support this clonotype. The V call is TRBV12-3 or TRBV12-4, the J call TRBJ2-1; D not certain. Trimming stripped 4 bases from V and 8 bases from J, with 9 bases between. CDR3 length: 12 residues. The DNA for the CDR3 is TGTGCCAGCAGTTCAGTGCCGGATGAGCAGTTCTTC. It codes for CASSSVPDEQFF.

The rearrangement uses TRBV28 and TRBJ2-1; possibly TRBD2 for D (6 bases). The CDR3 loop spans 14 amino acids. Trimming removed 7 bases at V and 4 bases at J, with 14 bases between. Germline CDR1 reads MDHEN; CDR2 reads SYDVKM. CDR3 region: CASNPSGHYNEQFF. CDR3 coding DNA: TGTGCCAGCAACCCCAGCGGGCATTACAATGAGCAGTTCTTC.

This clonotype was observed at least ten times. Germline is not matched at one junction end, which may reflect a read error. This chain links TRBV5-1 with TRBJ1-5; TRBD1 matches 7 bases. The CDR3 runs 14 residues. Germline CDR1 SGHRS, CDR2 YFSETQ. The CDR3 nucleotides are TGTGCCAGCAGCCCGGGACAGCCCAATCAGCCCCAGCATTTT. It translates to CASSPGQPNQPQHF.

V is TRBV6-1 and J is TRBJ2-6; possibly TRBD1 for D (5 bases). The CDR3 runs 15 residues. Trimming removed 7 bases from V and 4 bases from J, with 14 bases in between. Germline V lookup: CDR1 MNHNS, CDR2 SASEGT. CDR3 amino acids: CASKDTPWGANVLTF. CDR3 DNA: TGTGCCAGCAAGGACACCCCATGGGGGGCCAACGTCCTGACTTTC.

The chain couples TRBV11-2 to TRBJ2-1; TRBD2 agrees at 11 bases. CDR1 and CDR2 from the germline V gene are SGHAT and FQNNGV. Germline trimming cut 3 bases from V and 8 bases from J; bases unmatched to any gene: 3. The CDR3 spans 14 residues. In DNA, the CDR3 is TGTGCCAGCAGCTTGCCTAGCGGGAGGTATGAGCAGTTCTTC. Its protein is CASSLPSGRYEQFF.

The J gene is TRBJ2-3, the V gene TRBV7-8; 12 nucleotides line up with TRBD2. The CDR3 runs 16 residues. The V segment lost 5 bases and the J segment 5 bases; nucleotides outside the gene matches: 8. The germline V gene encodes CDR1 SGHVS and CDR2 FQNEAQ. This CDR3 reads CASSPRLAGAIDTQYF. CDR3 nucleotide sequence: TGTGCCAGCAGCCCAAGACTAGCGGGGGCCATAGATACGCAGTATTTT.

The CDR3 sequence: CASSLYAGTGELFF. DNA of the CDR3: TGTGCCAGCAGCTTATACGCGGGCACCGGGGAGCTGTTTTTT. The chain links TRBV7-3 to TRBJ2-2; possibly TRBD2 for D (5 bases). The CDR3 loop spans 14 amino acids. Germline V gene data show CDR1 as SGHTA and CDR2 as FQGTGA. Between the trimmed V and J ends, which lost 2 bases and 4 bases, there was a span of 8 bases.

J is TRBJ2-5 and V is TRBV7-7; D is uncertain. Deletions cut 5 bases from V and 2 bases from J, with 15 bases between. CDR3 size: 15 residues. Germline V lookup: CDR1 SSHAT, CDR2 FNYEAQ (reference sequence). DNA of the CDR3: TGTGCCAGCAGCCCCTTCCTCGGGCGGCAAGAGACCCAGTACTTC. It encodes CASSPFLGRQETQYF.

Of note for this clonotype: At one of its ends the junction is not consistent with the germline gene, which may arise from a read error. The CDR3 loop is CASSPQGHNRPQHF. The CDR3 nucleotides are TGTGCCAGCTCGCCGCAGGGGCACAATCGGCCCCAGCATTTT. V and J are TRBV18 and TRBJ1-5, with D maybe TRBD1 (6 bases). The CDR3 has 14 amino acids. Germline V gene sequence: CDR1 KGHSH, CDR2 LQKENI.

The chain recombines TRBV6-5 with TRBJ1-1; a weak D match, TRBD1 (5 bases). The CDR3 extends over 15 amino acids. Per germline, CDR1 MNHEY and CDR2 SVGAGI. V dropped 0 bases and J dropped 0 bases, with 8 bases sitting between them. CDR3: CASSYSTELNTEAFF. The CDR3 DNA reads TGTGCCAGCAGTTACTCGACAGAATTGAACACTGAAGCTTTCTTT.